The rows below give T cell receptor beta chains drawn from one sample of a study of T-cell memory formation after mild COVID-19. TCRdb re-derived calls from the 5' RACE reads in MiXCR, one entry per CDR3 protein. The table has 190,000 or so distinct CDR3 sequences, 20% to 25% seen once; the top ten hold 20% to 25%. The sample taken for sequencing was PBMCs or a T cell subset sorted from them (not recorded which). These receptor sequences come from an adult woman who had mild COVID-19 (a few samples of this study predate the infection). Cell type and time point are not known. The CDR3 runs from the conserved cysteine through the conserved F or W. The D gene is left open where the match is weak. Some rows have no size entry. The others give once, few or many, or a class for an expanded clone.

clone size	D gene	V gene	J gene	CDR3 protein	CDR3 DNA
few	.	TRBV4-1	TRBJ2-1	CASSQNHNEQFF	TGCGCCAGCAGCCAAAACCACAATGAGCAGTTCTTC
.	TRBD1	TRBV7-9	TRBJ2-3	CASSLVGQGADTQYF	TGTGCCAGCAGCTTAGTTGGTCAGGGGGCAGATACGCAGTATTTT
.	.	TRBV4-3	TRBJ2-3	CASSQDSGSTDTQYF	TGCGCCAGCAGCCAAGATAGTGGGAGCACAGATACGCAGTATTTT
few	TRBD2	TRBV12-3/TRBV12-4	TRBJ2-1	CASTIAGGRNEQFF	TGTGCCAGCACCATAGCGGGAGGGCGCAATGAGCAGTTCTTC
few	.	TRBV5-4	TRBJ2-5	CASSFATGLQETQYF	TGTGCCAGCAGCTTTGCGACTGGCTTACAAGAGACCCAGTACTTC
.	.	TRBV10-2	TRBJ1-1	CASSANRNTEAFF	TGCGCCAGCAGTGCAAACAGGAACACTGAAGCTTTCTTT
few	.	TRBV6-5	TRBJ1-4	CASSPDRHNEKLFF	TGTGCCAGCAGCCCGGACAGACATAATGAAAAACTGTTTTTT
many	.	TRBV20-1	TRBJ2-7	CSARDGSSGRYEQYF	TGCAGTGCTAGAGATGGTTCTTCGGGTCGCTACGAGCAGTACTTC
few	.	TRBV7-3	TRBJ2-3	CASSLGGWGTDTQYF	TGTGCCAGCAGCTTAGGGGGCTGGGGCACAGATACGCAGTATTTT
.	.	TRBV27	TRBJ1-1	CASSLLGPGAEAFF	TGTGCCAGCAGTTTATTAGGCCCTGGGGCTGAAGCTTTCTTT
once	TRBD1	TRBV6-4	TRBJ2-3	CASSQTGATDTQYF	TGTGCCAGCAGCCAGACAGGGGCCACAGATACGCAGTATTTT
.	TRBD2	TRBV5-1	TRBJ2-3	CASSGSGTRKTDTQYF	TGCGCCAGCAGCGGCTCCGGGACTAGGAAGACAGATACGCAGTATTTT
.	TRBD1	TRBV15	TRBJ2-7	CATSLDRGYEQYF	TGTGCCACCAGCTTGGACAGGGGGTACGAGCAGTACTTC
.	.	TRBV24-1	TRBJ2-5	CATSDSTGHQETQYF	TGTGCCACCAGTGATTCGACCGGGCACCAAGAGACCCAGTACTTC
many	TRBD2	TRBV4-1	TRBJ2-7	CASSLSSGGSYEQYF	TGCGCCAGCAGCCTCTCTAGCGGGGGGAGCTACGAGCAGTACTTC
.	.	TRBV7-9	TRBJ2-1	CASSLVSGGPDNEQFF	TGTGCCAGCAGCTTAGTTTCTGGGGGTCCTGACAATGAGCAGTTCTTC
few	TRBD2	TRBV29-1	TRBJ2-7	CSVGSGGFEQYF	TGCAGCGTTGGTTCCGGGGGGTTTGAGCAGTACTTC
.	.	TRBV6-2/TRBV6-3	TRBJ2-7	CASSDEGTRYSYEQYF	TGTGCCAGCAGTGATGAAGGGACACGCTACTCCTACGAGCAGTACTTC
.	.	TRBV10-3	TRBJ2-5	CAISNTGSQETQYF	TGTGCCATCAGCAACACAGGGTCGCAAGAGACCCAGTACTTC
few	.	TRBV6-5	TRBJ2-2	CASTSSGGELFF	TGTGCCAGCACCTCGAGCGGGGGGGAGCTGTTTTTT
.	.	TRBV24-1	TRBJ2-1	CATSDLRGNEQFF	TGTGCCACCAGTGACTTAAGGGGGAATGAGCAGTTCTTC
.	.	TRBV7-9	TRBJ1-2	CASSLQGWEANYGYTF	TGTGCCAGCAGCCTGCAGGGTTGGGAAGCTAACTATGGCTACACCTTC
.	.	TRBV7-9	TRBJ1-2	CASSLSGYSSYGYTF	TGTGCCAGCAGCTTATCGGGGTACAGCAGCTATGGCTACACCTTC
few	TRBD2	TRBV4-3	TRBJ2-1	CASSQDWGTSGFNEQFF	TGCGCCAGCAGCCAAGATTGGGGGACTAGCGGTTTCAATGAGCAGTTCTTC
.	.	TRBV11-2	TRBJ1-4	CASSPDLRKLFF	TGTGCCAGCAGCCCGGACCTACGGAAACTGTTTTTT
.	TRBD2	TRBV7-2	TRBJ2-3	CASSPSGRYRDTQYF	TGTGCCAGCAGTCCTAGCGGGAGGTATAGAGATACGCAGTATTTT
few	.	TRBV10-2	TRBJ2-1	CAGGQVAEQFF	TGCGCCGGAGGGCAGGTGGCTGAGCAGTTCTTC
few	.	TRBV15	TRBJ2-3	CATSRGNSGDTQYF	TGTGCCACCAGCAGAGGAAATAGTGGGGATACGCAGTATTTT
.	.	TRBV6-5	TRBJ2-3	CASSYGQGRTDTQYF	TGTGCCAGCAGTTACGGGCAGGGCCGCACAGATACGCAGTATTTT
few	TRBD1	TRBV6-6	TRBJ1-1	CASRGQGDGVTEAFF	TGTGCCAGCAGGGGACAGGGGGATGGAGTTACTGAAGCTTTCTTT
.	.	TRBV30	TRBJ1-1	CAWMRPLETEAFF	TGTGCCTGGATGCGCCCGCTTGAGACGGAAGCTTTCTTT
few	.	TRBV6-1	TRBJ2-7	CASSAMVAYEQYF	TGTGCCAGCAGTGCAATGGTGGCATACGAGCAGTACTTC
.	.	TRBV19	TRBJ2-5	CASSMVPGSQETQYF	TGTGCCAGTAGTATGGTCCCAGGGTCCCAAGAGACCCAGTACTTC
.	TRBD1	TRBV20-1	TRBJ2-7	CSARGQGSYEQYF	TGCAGTGCTAGGGGACAGGGGTCGTACGAGCAGTACTTC
few	.	TRBV4-1	TRBJ2-1	CASSQALYNEQFF	TGCGCCAGCAGCCAAGCTCTATACAATGAGCAGTTCTTC
few	TRBD1	TRBV2	TRBJ1-1	CAIPGQGALNTEAFF	TGTGCCATTCCGGGACAGGGGGCTCTGAACACTGAAGCTTTCTTT
few	TRBD2	TRBV2	TRBJ2-1	CASSILAGGAYEQFF	TGTGCCAGCAGTATCCTAGCGGGAGGAGCTTATGAGCAGTTCTTC
.	TRBD1	TRBV4-1	TRBJ1-2	CASSASQGAEAYGYTF	TGCGCCAGCAGCGCGTCACAGGGGGCAGAGGCCTATGGCTACACCTTC
.	.	TRBV6-5	TRBJ2-2	CASSYRLVGGELFF	TGTGCCAGCAGTTACCGGCTAGTCGGCGGGGAGCTGTTTTTT
few	TRBD1	TRBV29-1	TRBJ2-1	CSVEEDRGRDDGEQFF	TGCAGCGTTGAAGAGGACAGGGGGCGAGATGACGGTGAGCAGTTCTTC
.	.	TRBV4-3	TRBJ2-2	CASSHLIIQDTGELFF	TGCGCCAGCAGCCATCTAATTATACAGGACACCGGGGAGCTGTTTTTT